A selection of T cell receptor beta chains follows, all from one sample in a study of long-term antiretroviral therapy in people with HIV. TCRdb's copy holds only in-frame clones and misses some; the assay was immunoSEQ multiplex PCR. There are under 50,000 clones in the sample; around nine tenths occur only once, and approximately 5% lies in the top ten. Specimen: unsorted PBMCs, collected 0.1 years before starting antiretroviral therapy. All receptors come from a woman between 50 and 59 years old with HIV. The CDR3 runs from the conserved cysteine through the conserved F or W. A D gene is named only where the DNA matches it firmly. Part of the rows lack a size; the others show once, few, many or a class for expanded clones.

size	V	J	D	DNA	CDR3
.	TRBV6-5	TRBJ2-1	.	TGTGCCAGCAGGACCCCGGTTGGGGCGGGGGAGCAGTTCTTC	CASRTPVGAGEQFF
.	TRBV5-4	TRBJ1-1	.	TGTGCCAGCAGCTTGGGCGTGGGAACGGTTAGTGAAGCTTTCTTT	CASSLGVGTVSEAFF
.	TRBV5-1	TRBJ1-1	TRBD1	TGCGCCAGCAGCCAGTCCCGGGACAGGGTGGGGGGCACTGAAGCTTTCTTT	CASSQSRDRVGGTEAFF
.	TRBV5-4	TRBJ2-2	.	TGTGCCAGCAGCTTGGAACAGAACACCGGGGAGCTGTTTTTT	CASSLEQNTGELFF
.	TRBV7-8	TRBJ1-2	.	TGTGCCAGCAGCACGGACACTGCCTACAACTATGGCTACACCTTC	CASSTDTAYNYGYTF
.	TRBV10-1	TRBJ1-2	TRBD1	TGCGCCAGCAGTGCCGCAGGGGGGACTAGCTACACCTTC	CASSAAGGTSYTF
few	TRBV7-3	TRBJ2-2	.	TGTGCCGGGGGACTGTCGAACACCGGGGAGCTGTTTTTT	CAGGLSNTGELFF
.	TRBV15	TRBJ2-5	.	TGTGCCACCAGCAGAGAGATAGTACTACTCAAAGAGACCCAGTACTTC	CATSREIVLLKETQYF
few	TRBV21-1	TRBJ1-1	.	TGTGCCAGCATCCGACAGGGCAGAAGTACTGAAGCTTTCTTT	CASIRQGRSTEAFF
.	TRBV9	TRBJ2-1	TRBD2	TGTGCCAGCAGCTTCCTTAGCGGGGGGTACAATGAGCAGTTCTTC	CASSFLSGGYNEQFF
once	TRBV6-5	TRBJ2-7	.	TGTGCCAGCAGTTACGCGTCGGGCATAGGGGGTGAGCAGTACTTC	CASSYASGIGGEQYF
.	TRBV30	TRBJ2-7	.	TGTGCCTGGAGATTGGAGGAAGGACAGTACTTC	CAWRLEEGQYF
.	TRBV19	TRBJ2-2	TRBD2	TGTGCCAGTAGTACCGCAATCAAGACTAGCGTGCACGGGGAGCTGTTTTTT	CASSTAIKTSVHGELFF
.	TRBV18	TRBJ2-7	TRBD2	TGTGCCAGCTCAACACTAGCGGGGGAGCAGTACTTC	CASSTLAGEQYF
.	TRBV11-1	TRBJ1-2	.	TGTGCCCCAACAGCCTATGGCTACACCTTC	CAPTAYGYTF
.	TRBV5-6	TRBJ1-5	.	TGTGCCAGCAGCTCCTTCAGGGTTCGGAATCAGCCCCAGCATTTT	CASSSFRVRNQPQHF
.	TRBV2	TRBJ2-1	TRBD1	TGTGCCAGCAGTGGCACCAGGGGGCTCAATGAGCAGTTCTTC	CASSGTRGLNEQFF
.	TRBV7-6	TRBJ1-2	.	TGTGCCAGCAGCTTAGCGGAGCGAAACTATGGCTACACCTTC	CASSLAERNYGYTF
.	TRBV7-2	TRBJ1-5	.	TGTGCCAGCAGCACTCCAGGCAATCAGCCCCAGCATTTT	CASSTPGNQPQHF
.	TRBV6-5	TRBJ2-7	.	TGTGCCAGCAGTAGGACGGGACTTACCTACGAGCAGTACTTC	CASSRTGLTYEQYF
.	TRBV7-2	TRBJ1-2	TRBD1	TGTGCCAGCAGCGCTCAGGACAGGGGTGGCTACACCTTC	CASSAQDRGGYTF
.	TRBV14	TRBJ2-2	.	TGTGCCAGCAGCCCACAGGGATCCACCGGGGAGCTGTTTTTT	CASSPQGSTGELFF
.	TRBV11-2	TRBJ2-5	.	TGTGCCAGCACTCCAGTCGGTCGGGGGGCGGAGACCCAGTACTTC	CASTPVGRGAETQYF
.	TRBV7-9	TRBJ1-1	.	TGTGCCAGCAGCTTAGGAAGGGGGAACACTGAAGCTTTCTTT	CASSLGRGNTEAFF
few	TRBV7-9	TRBJ1-6	TRBD1	TGTGCCAGCAGCGCGCCGGGACAGCATAATTCACCCCTCCACTTT	CASSAPGQHNSPLHF
.	TRBV27	TRBJ1-2	TRBD1	TGTGCCACCGCGATCAGGGGGGTCTATGGCTACACCTTC	CATAIRGVYGYTF
.	TRBV6-5	TRBJ1-1	.	TGTGCCAGCAGTTACTCCCGGACAGTGAACACTGAAGCTTTCTTT	CASSYSRTVNTEAFF
.	TRBV18	TRBJ2-2	.	TGTGCCAGCTCACCAATATCAGGGTCTAACGAGGAGCTGTTTTTT	CASSPISGSNEELFF
.	TRBV4-1	TRBJ1-2	.	TGCGCCAGCAGCCAAGATAGGGGGGCATCAAACTATGGCTACACCTTC	CASSQDRGASNYGYTF
.	TRBV27	TRBJ2-7	.	TGTGCCAGCAGCCCCAATCCAGGGGTAACTGAGCAGTACTTC	CASSPNPGVTEQYF
.	TRBV5-1	TRBJ2-1	.	TGCGCCAGCAGCTTCGGCGGGGTGGGCAATGAGCAGTTCTTC	CASSFGGVGNEQFF
.	TRBV5-1	TRBJ1-1	.	TGCGCCAGCAGCTTTCAGGGGATAGGAGGGAACACTGAAGCTTTCTTT	CASSFQGIGGNTEAFF
once	TRBV30	TRBJ2-3	.	TGTGCCTGGAGTGTTTTGAGGGGGGATACGCAGTATTTT	CAWSVLRGDTQYF
.	TRBV6-4	TRBJ1-1	TRBD1	TGTGCCAGCAGGGCCGCCGCACAGGGGGCGAACACTGAAGCTTTCTTT	CASRAAAQGANTEAFF
.	TRBV10-2	TRBJ1-1	.	TGCGCCAGCAGTTCTAAGAACACTGAAGCTTTCTTT	CASSSKNTEAFF
.	TRBV7-2	TRBJ2-7	TRBD1	TGTGCCAGCAGCTTAGGGGACAGGGGCTCCTACGAGCAGTACTTC	CASSLGDRGSYEQYF
.	TRBV29-1	TRBJ1-1	.	TGCAGCGCCGACGGCGGAGACTATGACACTGAAGCTTTCTTT	CSADGGDYDTEAFF
.	TRBV1	TRBJ2-3	.	TGCACCAGCAGCCTATTTCAAGTCCCGACCCCAAGCACAGATACGCAGTATTTT	CTSSLFQVPTPSTDTQYF
once	TRBV7-8	TRBJ1-5	TRBD1	TGTGCCAGCAGCCGAACCGGGACAGGGAATCAGCCCCAGCATTTT	CASSRTGTGNQPQHF
few	TRBV2	TRBJ1-2	.	TGTGCCAGCAGGGACCCTAACTATGGCTACACCTTC	CASRDPNYGYTF
few	TRBV5-1	TRBJ2-7	.	TGCGCCAGCAGCTCCCAGGGGCTGGGGAAGGAGCAGTACTTC	CASSSQGLGKEQYF
.	TRBV11-2	TRBJ2-2	.	TGTGCCAGCAGCTTAGATCTTTACCACATCACCGGGGAGCTGTTTTTT	CASSLDLYHITGELFF
.	TRBV7-2	TRBJ2-5	TRBD1	TGTGCCAGCAGCTTAGGTACAGGGGATGGAGAGACCCAGTACTTC	CASSLGTGDGETQYF
.	TRBV7-7	TRBJ2-7	TRBD2	TGTGCTAGCAGCTTAGAGCCCCGGACTAGTAAATACGAGCAGTACTTC	CASSLEPRTSKYEQYF
.	TRBV18	TRBJ2-5	.	TGTGCCAGCTCACCAGCACGGGGAGAGACCCAGTACTTC	CASSPARGETQYF
.	TRBV6-6	TRBJ2-7	.	TGTGCCAGCAGTCGGACAGTTTACGAGCAGTACTTC	CASSRTVYEQYF
.	TRBV6-6	TRBJ2-1	TRBD2	TGTGCCAGCTATTTTAGCGGGGGGGCCGGTGAGCAGTTCTTC	CASYFSGGAGEQFF
.	TRBV7-9	TRBJ2-7	TRBD2	TGTGCCAGCAGTTTACCAGCGGGGGGAATTTCCTACGAGCAGTACTTC	CASSLPAGGISYEQYF
.	TRBV30	TRBJ1-6	.	TGTGCCTGGAGATCCAGGAGCTCCTATAATTCACCCCTCCACTTT	CAWRSRSSYNSPLHF
.	TRBV7-9	TRBJ2-3	.	TGTGCCAGCAGGTACTCGGGAGATACGCAGTATTTT	CASRYSGDTQYF
.	TRBV15	TRBJ2-7	TRBD1	TGTGCCACCAGCAACGACAGGGGGTACGAGCAGTACTTC	CATSNDRGYEQYF
.	TRBV30	TRBJ2-5	.	TGTGCCCGGGGGACTCAAGAGACCCAGTACTTC	CARGTQETQYF
.	TRBV6-6	TRBJ1-5	TRBD1	TGTGCCAGCAGGGGGGGACAGGAAGGCAATCAGCCCCAGCATTTT	CASRGGQEGNQPQHF
.	TRBV10-3	TRBJ2-2	TRBD1	TGTGCCATCTTCTCGGGACAGGGAAACACCGGGGAGCTGTTTTTT	CAIFSGQGNTGELFF
.	TRBV19	TRBJ1-2	TRBD1	TGTGCCAGTAGTCTCCCGGGACAGGGAAAAGGTGGCTACACCTTC	CASSLPGQGKGGYTF
.	TRBV9	TRBJ2-3	.	TGTGCCAGCAGCTATGGGAGAGGCGATACGCAGTATTTT	CASSYGRGDTQYF
.	TRBV5-4	TRBJ1-2	.	TGTGCCAGCAGTTTGGTGAGGACAACCCATTACACCTTC	CASSLVRTTHYTF
few	TRBV7-9	TRBJ2-7	.	TGTGCCAGCAGCTTACGGGCCTACGAGCAGTACTTC	CASSLRAYEQYF
few	TRBV6-1	TRBJ2-7	TRBD1	TGTGCCAGCAGTGAGGACAGGTCAAGCTCCTACGAGCAGTACTTC	CASSEDRSSSYEQYF
.	TRBV5-6	TRBJ1-4	.	TGTGCCAGCAGCCTAGCTGCAACTAATGAAAAACTGTTTTTT	CASSLAATNEKLFF